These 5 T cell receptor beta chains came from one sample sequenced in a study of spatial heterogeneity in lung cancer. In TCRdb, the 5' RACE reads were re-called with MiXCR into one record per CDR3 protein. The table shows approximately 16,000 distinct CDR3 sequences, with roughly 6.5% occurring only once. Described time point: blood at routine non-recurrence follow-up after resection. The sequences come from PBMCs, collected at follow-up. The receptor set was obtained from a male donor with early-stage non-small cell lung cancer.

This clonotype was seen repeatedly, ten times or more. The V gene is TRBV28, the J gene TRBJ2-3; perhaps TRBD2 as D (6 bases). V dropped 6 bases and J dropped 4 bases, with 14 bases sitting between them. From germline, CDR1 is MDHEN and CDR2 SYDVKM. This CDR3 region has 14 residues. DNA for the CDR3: TGTGCCAGCAGACCCTACGGGAGTGCAGATACGCAGTATTTT. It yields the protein CASRPYGSADTQYF.

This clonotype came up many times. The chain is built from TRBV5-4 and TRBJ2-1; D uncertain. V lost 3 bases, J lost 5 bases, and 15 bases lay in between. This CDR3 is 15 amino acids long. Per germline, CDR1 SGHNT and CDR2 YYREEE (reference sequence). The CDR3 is CASSSRPEANNEQFF. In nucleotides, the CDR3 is TGTGCCAGCAGCTCCCGACCTGAGGCTAACAATGAGCAGTTCTTC.

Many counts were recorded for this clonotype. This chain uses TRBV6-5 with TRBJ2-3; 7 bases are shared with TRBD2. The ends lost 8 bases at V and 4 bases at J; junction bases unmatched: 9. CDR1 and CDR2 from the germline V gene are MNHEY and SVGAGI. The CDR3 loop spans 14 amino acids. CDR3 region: CASAVGGFPDTQYF. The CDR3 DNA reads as TGTGCCAGCGCCGTGGGGGGGTTCCCAGATACGCAGTATTTT.

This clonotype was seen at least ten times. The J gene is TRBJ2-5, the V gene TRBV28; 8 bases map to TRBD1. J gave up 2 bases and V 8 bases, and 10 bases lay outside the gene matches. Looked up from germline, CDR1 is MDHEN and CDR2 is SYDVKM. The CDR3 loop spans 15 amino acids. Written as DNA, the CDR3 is TGTGCCAGCGTGGGGGACAGGAGATTTCAAGAGACCCAGTACTTC. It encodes CASVGDRRFQETQYF.

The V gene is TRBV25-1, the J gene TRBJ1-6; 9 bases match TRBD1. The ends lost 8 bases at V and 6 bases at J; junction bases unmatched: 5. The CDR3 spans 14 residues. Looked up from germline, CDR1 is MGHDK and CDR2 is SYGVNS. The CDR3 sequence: CASRDRVGNSPLHF. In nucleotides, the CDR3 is TGTGCCAGCCGGGACAGGGTTGGTAATTCACCCCTCCACTTT.